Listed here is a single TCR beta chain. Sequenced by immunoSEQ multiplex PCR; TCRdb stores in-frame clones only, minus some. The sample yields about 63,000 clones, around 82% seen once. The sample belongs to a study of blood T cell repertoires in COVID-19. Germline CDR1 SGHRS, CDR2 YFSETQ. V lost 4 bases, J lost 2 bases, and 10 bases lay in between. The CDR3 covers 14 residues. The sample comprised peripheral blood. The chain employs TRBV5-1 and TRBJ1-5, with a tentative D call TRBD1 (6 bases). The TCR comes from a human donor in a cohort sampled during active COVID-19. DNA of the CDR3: TGCGCCAGCAGCCAACAGGGAGGCAATCAGCCCCAGCATTTT. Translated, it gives CASSQQGGNQPQHF.